These 16 T cell receptor beta chains came from one sample sequenced in a study of blood T cell repertoires in COVID-19 (dated by TCRdb to between 2020 and 2021). The library was produced with the immunoSEQ multiplex PCR assay. TCRdb mirrors the immuneACCESS table, restricted to in-frame sequences. Some clones are absent from its copies; in checked studies, under half trace to an unresolved V gene, and the reason for the others is unknown. The sample records 30,000 or so clones, roughly 85% of which are singletons. The top ten hold more than 7.5% of the sample. The sequenced material came from peripheral blood. These receptors came from a man older than 75 with active COVID-19.

Sample share makes this clone medium-sized. The chain carries TRBV19 and TRBJ2-2, with 10 bases lining up with TRBD2. Germline-derived CDR1 and CDR2 are LNHDA and SQIVND (reference sequence). This CDR3 contains 17 residues. V was pared by 3 bases and J by 4 bases, with 8 bases of the junction left unmatched. The CDR3 reads CASSMSSGGASTGELFF. CDR3 sequence (DNA): TGTGCCAGTAGTATGTCCAGCGGGGGGGCGAGCACCGGGGAGCTGTTTTTT.

J is TRBJ2-2 and V is TRBV5-1; D is perhaps TRBD2 (6 bases). Germline V lookup: CDR1 SGHRS, CDR2 YFSETQ. Trimming removed 0 bases from V and 3 bases from J, with 9 bases in between. This CDR3 has 15 residues. The CDR3 loop is CASSLGGADTGELFF. The CDR3 DNA sequence: TGCGCCAGCAGCTTGGGCGGGGCCGACACCGGGGAGCTGTTTTTT.

This chain uses TRBV7-2 with TRBJ2-1; 9 positions agree with TRBD2. The CDR3 spans 14 residues. The trim removed 5 bases at V and 5 bases at J, leaving 4 bases unmatched. Germline-derived CDR1 and CDR2 are SGHTA and FQGNSA. CDR3 coding DNA: TGTGCCAGCAGCCGCGGGGGGGCCAACAATGAGCAGTTCTTC. Translating it yields CASSRGGANNEQFF. Based on the CDR3 plus reference TRBV7-2 and TRBJ2-1, the full variable domain is GAGVSQSPSNKVTEKGKDVELRCDPISGHTALYWYRQSLGQGLEFLIYFQGNSAPDKSGLPSDRFSAERTGGSVSTLTIQRTQQEDSAVYLCASSRGGANNEQFFGPGTRLTVL.

This sequence joins TRBV5-3 and TRBJ2-7, with 10 bases matching TRBD2. Being an ORF, TRBV5-3 has a function that is uncertain. The CDR3 is 18 residues long. Germline trimming cut 6 bases from V and 3 bases from J; bases unmatched to any gene: 18. CDR3 region: CARNLTSGGAIIFYEQYF. The CDR3 DNA follows: TGTGCCAGAAACCTTACGAGCGGGGGGGCCATAATCTTCTACGAGCAGTACTTC.

The chain joins TRBV28 to TRBJ2-7, with TRBD2 matching over 8 bases. This CDR3 has 15 amino acids. The V segment lost 10 bases and the J segment 7 bases; nucleotides outside the gene matches: 18. Germline V lookup: CDR1 MDHEN, CDR2 SYDVKM. The CDR3 nucleotides read TGTGCCACCCTCCCCAGCGGGGGTTACGTAGGAGAGCAGTACTTC. Protein product: CATLPSGGYVGEQYF. The whole variable domain, remainder taken from reference TRBV28 and TRBJ2-7, is DVKVTQSSRYLVKRTGEKVFLECVQDMDHENMFWYRQDPGLGLRLIYFSYDVKMKEKGDIPEGYSVSREKKERFSLILESASTNQTSMYLCATLPSGGYVGEQYFGPGTRLTVT.

This chain joins TRBV6-1 and TRBJ2-7, with 9 bases lining up with TRBD2. Germline V gene lookup returns CDR1 MNHNS and CDR2 SASEGT. The trim removed 1 base at V and 7 bases at J, leaving 5 bases unmatched. The CDR3 loop spans 14 amino acids. This CDR3 reads CASSEVVTSGEQYF. In DNA form, the CDR3 reads TGTGCCAGCAGTGAAGTCGTGACTAGCGGAGAGCAGTACTTC.

The V gene is TRBV7-2, the J gene TRBJ1-2; tentative D call: TRBD1 (6 bases). Germline V gene sequence: CDR1 SGHTA, CDR2 FQGNSA. The CDR3 totals 14 residues. V lost 6 bases and J 2 bases, leaving 13 bases between the germline ends. CDR3 loop: CASSLLGANYGYTF. The CDR3 bases are TGTGCCAGCAGTCTTTTGGGGGCCAACTATGGCTACACCTTC.

The CDR3 nucleotides are TGTGCCAGCAGTTTATATCCTAGTGGGGAGCTGTTTTTT. Translating gives CASSLYPSGELFF. The rearrangement joins TRBV27 to TRBJ2-2; D ambiguous. V lost 1 base to trimming and J lost 8 bases, with 8 bases between them. Looked up from germline, CDR1 is MNHEY and CDR2 is SMNVEV (reference sequence). This CDR3 is built from 13 residues.

This rearrangement joins TRBV7-9 to TRBJ2-5; 8 bases align to TRBD1. CDR1 is SEHNR, CDR2 FQNEAQ, per germline (reference sequence). V was clipped by 6 bases and J by 1 base; unmatched bases: 4. This CDR3 is 14 amino acids long. CDR3 in amino acids: CASSQGAGQETQYF. For the CDR3, the DNA is TGTGCCAGCAGTCAGGGGGCGGGCCAAGAGACCCAGTACTTC.

The chain employs TRBV18 and TRBJ1-1; TRBD1 might be the D (5 bases). This CDR3 region has 15 residues. Germline V gene data show CDR1 as KGHSH and CDR2 as LQKENI. V gave up 2 bases and J gave up 7 bases, with 17 bases separating them. CDR3 loop: CASSPGSAGGGEAFF. The DNA of the CDR3 is TGTGCCAGCTCACCAGGGTCGGCGGGGGGAGGTGAAGCTTTCTTT.

This clone was seen just once. J is TRBJ2-7 and V is TRBV28; no firm D call. The CDR3 extends over 14 amino acids. CDR1 is MDHEN, CDR2 SYDVKM, per germline. The germline V and J ends were trimmed by 7 bases and 0 bases, with 13 bases remaining between them. The CDR3 bases are TGTGCCAGCAACCCCGCAGGTTCCTCCTACGAGCAGTACTTC. Amino acids: CASNPAGSSYEQYF.

The chain joins TRBV3-1 (or the pseudogene TRBV3-2) to TRBJ1-1, with a tentative D call TRBD1 (6 bases). V was cut by 4 bases and J by 1 base, with 13 bases left in between. The CDR3 consists of 15 residues. CDR1 and CDR2 from the germline V gene are LGHDT and YNNKEL (reference sequence). CDR3 in DNA: TGTGCCAGCAGCCCCTTGGGGGCCAGGAACACTGAAGCTTTCTTT. Protein product: CASSPLGARNTEAFF.

The chain joins TRBV3-1 (or the pseudogene TRBV3-2) to TRBJ1-5, with D possibly matching TRBD1 (5 bases). Germline loops: CDR1 LGHDT, CDR2 YNNKEL (reference sequence). The CDR3 runs to 15 residues. Trimming removed 0 bases from V and 6 bases from J, with 12 bases in between. The CDR3 coding sequence is TGTGCCAGCAGCCAAGACCCGCAGGGAGGTCAGCCCCAGCATTTT. Encoded protein: CASSQDPQGGQPQHF.

The chain employs TRBV10-1 and TRBJ1-5; D is ambiguous. Trimming removed 1 base at V and 4 bases at J, with 8 bases between. Germline CDR1 WNHNN, CDR2 SYGVQD (reference sequence). The CDR3 loop spans 14 amino acids. CDR3 nucleotides: TGCGCCAGCAGTGAGTGGCGGAGTAATCAGCCCCAGCATTTT. Its translation is CASSEWRSNQPQHF.

The chain carries TRBV29-1 and TRBJ2-7; a weak D match, TRBD1 (6 bases). In germline, CDR1 is SQVTM, CDR2 ANQGSEA. The CDR3 length is 15 residues. The ends were cut back, 0 bases at V and 2 bases at J, with 14 bases in the middle. The CDR3 DNA reads as TGCAGCGTTGAAGATCCGACAGGAAAAGCCTACGAGCAGTACTTC. Its translation: CSVEDPTGKAYEQYF.

This chain uses TRBV6-6 with TRBJ2-3; 9 positions match TRBD2. Germline values: CDR1 MNHNY, CDR2 SVGAGI (reference sequence). V shed 6 bases and J 4 bases; nucleotides not matched to a gene: 8. There are 15 residues in the CDR3. The CDR3 region is CASRLSGGYADTQYF. CDR3 sequence (DNA): TGTGCCAGCAGGTTGAGCGGGGGGTACGCAGATACGCAGTATTTT.